These 28 T cell receptor beta chains were all obtained from the same sample, sequenced in a study of T cell responses to AZD1222 COVID-19 vaccine. The data were produced by immunoSEQ multiplex PCR, yet TCRdb's version contains in-frame clones alone and is incomplete. The table lists about 92,000 clones, just over 85% of them singletons. The input for sequencing was peripheral blood, taken on day 0 of AZD1222 vaccination. The receptors stem from an adult in good health.

CDR3 nucleotide sequence: TGTGCCAGCAGCTTCACTAGCGGGAGTGCAGATACGCAGTATTTT. Translating gives CASSFTSGSADTQYF. The V call is TRBV7-9, the J call TRBJ2-3, with TRBD2 matching over 11 bases. The V gene's germline CDR1 is SEHNR and CDR2 FQNEAQ (reference sequence). This CDR3 has 15 residues. V lost 3 bases to trimming and J lost 4 bases; unmatched junction nucleotides: 3.

Comment on this clone: Other DNA variants within this sample encode the same CDR3. The rearrangement joins TRBV7-2 to TRBJ2-3; D uncertain. The CDR3 extends over 13 amino acids. Between the trimmed V and J ends, which lost 1 base and 1 base, there was a span of 3 bases. Germline V gene lookup returns CDR1 SGHTA and CDR2 FQGNSA. For the CDR3, the DNA is TGTGCCAGCAGCTTAGTGGGCACAGATACGCAGTATTTT. Translated: CASSLVGTDTQYF.

V and J are TRBV5-1 and TRBJ2-5; 11 bases are a match to TRBD2. Per germline, CDR1 SGHRS and CDR2 YFSETQ. V was pared by 4 bases and J by 1 base, with 3 bases of the junction left unmatched. CDR3 size: 15 residues. CDR3 sequence (DNA): TGCGCCAGCAGCACACTAGCGGGGGTCCAAGAGACCCAGTACTTC. It codes for CASSTLAGVQETQYF.

This chain uses TRBV13 with TRBJ2-3; 13 bases align to TRBD2. From germline, CDR1 is PRHDT and CDR2 FYEKMQ (reference sequence). V shed 0 bases, J shed 2 bases, and the junction held 2 bases outside the gene matches. This CDR3 contains 17 residues. The CDR3 DNA follows: TGTGCCAGCAGCTTAGGGGGACTAGCGGGGATCACAGATACGCAGTATTTT. Its protein product is CASSLGGLAGITDTQYF.

The rearrangement joins TRBV7-2 to TRBJ2-7, with TRBD2 matching 7 bases. Germline CDR1 and CDR2: SGHTA and FQGNSA. The CDR3 is 13 amino acids. The J segment lost 6 bases and the V segment lost 3 bases, leaving 5 bases of the junction unmatched. The CDR3 DNA follows: TGTGCCAGCAGCTTTTCGAGGGAGGGCGAGCAGTACTTC. This translates into CASSFSREGEQYF.

The V and J genes are TRBV6-5 and TRBJ2-7; 9 bases agree with TRBD1. Germline values: CDR1 MNHEY, CDR2 SVGAGI. Trimming at V came to 6 bases and at J to 3 bases, leaving 6 bases not matched to a gene. The CDR3 extends over 14 amino acids. This chain's CDR3 is CASRPGQGFYEQYF. As DNA, the CDR3 is TGTGCCAGCAGGCCGGGACAGGGCTTCTACGAGCAGTACTTC.

This clone was counted once. V gene TRBV19 combines with J gene TRBJ1-5; tentative D call: TRBD1 (5 bases). The V gene's germline CDR1 is LNHDA and CDR2 SQIVND (reference sequence). This CDR3 spans 14 amino acids. Trimming pared 8 bases from V and 5 bases from J, leaving 16 bases between. CDR3 coding DNA: TGTGCCAGTGGTAGGCAGGGTGGTGATCAGCCCCAGCATTTT. As protein: CASGRQGGDQPQHF.

This clone showed up just a few times. The gene calls are TRBV7-2 and TRBJ2-1, with D unresolved. Trimming left V 7 bases short and J 2 bases short, with 15 bases between. Germline loops: CDR1 SGHTA, CDR2 FQGNSA. There are 15 residues in the CDR3. CDR3 protein: CASNPITSPYNEQFF. The CDR3, as DNA: TGTGCCAGCAACCCCATCACCTCCCCCTACAATGAGCAGTTCTTC.

This chain connects TRBV14 to TRBJ2-7, with D possibly matching TRBD1 (6 bases). The length of the CDR3 is 13 residues. Per the germline V gene, CDR1 is SGHDN and CDR2 is FVKESK. The V end lost 4 bases, the J end lost 2 bases, and 9 bases lay between the germline ends. As DNA, the CDR3 is TGTGCCAGCAGCCTAAGGACAGCCTACGAGCAGTACTTC. Its translation is CASSLRTAYEQYF.

The chain has TRBV7-9 and TRBJ1-2, with TRBD1 as a possible D gene (6 bases). CDR1 is SEHNR, CDR2 FQNEAQ, per germline (reference sequence). Trimming pared 6 bases from V and 4 bases from J, leaving 18 bases between. The CDR3 has 15 amino acids. CDR3 sequence (DNA): TGTGCCAGCAGATTAAACACAGGGTGGGGCTATGGCTACACCTTC. Translating gives CASRLNTGWGYGYTF.

CDR3 sequence (DNA): TGCAGTGCTAGTAAAACTAGCGGGGCGACCTTCCAAGAGACCCAGTACTTC. Encoded protein: CSASKTSGATFQETQYF. This sequence joins TRBV20-1 and TRBJ2-5, with 10 bases fitting TRBD2. Germline values: CDR1 DFQATT, CDR2 SNEGSKA (reference sequence). The V and J ends lost 3 bases and 1 base, in that order; junction bases with no gene match: 11. This CDR3 has 17 amino acids.

The chain has TRBV30 and TRBJ1-1, with no clear D. The CDR3 length is 13 residues. Trimming took off 3 bases at V and 1 base at J, with 9 bases between the two ends. The germline V gene encodes CDR1 GTSNPN and CDR2 SVGIG (reference sequence). CDR3 region: CAWRSYGNTEAFF. Written as DNA, the CDR3 is TGTGCCTGGAGGTCCTATGGGAACACTGAAGCTTTCTTT.

V and J are TRBV5-1 and TRBJ1-3; D possibly corresponds to TRBD1 (6 bases). V lost 4 bases and J 0 bases, leaving 14 bases between the germline ends. Germline lookup yields CDR1 SGHRS and CDR2 YFSETQ. This CDR3 region has 16 residues. The CDR3 here is CASSTRQGNSGNTIYF. CDR3 sequence (DNA): TGCGCCAGCAGCACAAGGCAGGGGAACTCTGGAAACACCATATATTTT.

V and J are TRBV27 and TRBJ2-1; a weak D match, TRBD1 (6 bases). CDR3 length: 13 amino acids. Trimming stripped 6 bases from V and 9 bases from J, with 15 bases between. Germline CDR1 is MNHEY and CDR2 is SMNVEV (reference sequence). This CDR3 reads CASRSDSLGEQFF. CDR3 nucleotides: TGTGCCAGCAGATCGGACAGCTTAGGTGAGCAGTTCTTC.

The J gene is TRBJ2-3, the V gene TRBV5-8; TRBD2 agrees at 9 bases. Germline V gene sequence: CDR1 SGHTS, CDR2 YDEGEE. The CDR3 runs 17 residues. The trim removed 4 bases at V and 3 bases at J, leaving 12 bases unmatched. The CDR3 region is CASSTGTSKGFTDTQYF. CDR3 nucleotides: TGTGCCAGCAGCACCGGGACTAGCAAGGGATTTACAGATACGCAGTATTTT.

The V gene is TRBV27, the J gene TRBJ1-4, with TRBD1 matching over 9 bases. The length of the CDR3 is 15 residues. Unmatched junction bases numbered 8, after V lost 4 bases and J lost 8 bases. In germline, CDR1 is MNHEY, CDR2 SMNVEV (reference sequence). DNA for the CDR3: TGTGCCAGCAGTTCCCCGGGACAGGGATGGGAAAAACTGTTTTTT. Translated, it gives CASSSPGQGWEKLFF.

The rearrangement uses TRBV2 and TRBJ2-5; tentatively, D is TRBD1 (6 bases). V gave up 4 bases and J gave up 2 bases, with 14 bases separating them. CDR1 and CDR2 from the germline V gene are SNHLY and FYNNEI. The CDR3 sequence is 15 residues long. The CDR3 spells CASSGVQGLQETQYF. The CDR3 bases are TGTGCCAGCAGTGGGGTACAGGGCCTACAAGAGACCCAGTACTTC.

This clone was picked up a small number of times. The chain recombines TRBV12-5 with TRBJ1-2; D gene ambiguous. The CDR3 is 16 amino acids. Per the germline V gene, CDR1 is LGHNT and CDR2 is FRNRAP. V was cut by 0 bases and J by 3 bases, with 14 bases left in between. CDR3 sequence (DNA): TGTGCTAGTGGTTTGGTAGCCGGACTCTTTGACTATGGCTACACCTTC. Protein product: CASGLVAGLFDYGYTF.

CDR3 protein: CASSQGVTEAFF. CDR3 in DNA: TGTGCCAGCAGCCAGGGGGTCACTGAAGCTTTCTTT. The genes are TRBV6-6 and TRBJ1-1; TRBD1 matches at 7 bases. In germline, CDR1 is MNHNY, CDR2 SVGAGI (reference sequence). Germline trimming cut 6 bases from V and 4 bases from J; bases unmatched to any gene: 2. The CDR3 has 12 amino acids.

CDR3 loop: CASSLRGGGVNTGELFF. CDR3 nucleotides: TGTGCCAGCAGCTTAAGAGGCGGGGGTGTGAACACCGGGGAGCTGTTTTTT. This chain connects TRBV7-3 to TRBJ2-2, with TRBD2 matching over 7 bases. Germline assignment: CDR1 SGHTA and CDR2 FQGTGA. CDR3 length: 17 amino acids. V gave up 1 base and J gave up 1 base; unmatched junction bases: 6.

This clone came up a few times. The rearrangement joins TRBV18 to TRBJ1-1, with a weak D call TRBD1 (5 bases). This CDR3 has 15 amino acids. V was clipped by 1 base and J by 1 base, with 10 bases between them. Germline V gives CDR1 KGHSH, CDR2 LQKENI. Here the CDR3 reads CASSPLDSKNTEAFF. The CDR3 DNA sequence: TGTGCCAGCTCACCACTAGACAGCAAGAACACTGAAGCTTTCTTT.

V gene TRBV3-1 (or the pseudogene TRBV3-2) combines with J gene TRBJ1-1; TRBD1 agrees at 7 bases. The CDR3 has 13 amino acids. CDR1 is LGHDT and CDR2 is YNNKEL in the germline V gene (reference sequence). With V trimmed by 5 bases and J by 6 bases, 6 bases remained unmatched. CDR3 sequence (DNA): TGTGCCAGCAGCGATCGAGACAGGGCTGAAGCTTTCTTT. This codes for CASSDRDRAEAFF.

This chain joins TRBV7-9 and TRBJ1-1; possible D gene TRBD1, 6 bases. The CDR3 totals 14 residues. With 5 bases removed from V and 13 bases from J, the gap between germline ends came to 23 bases. Germline lookup yields CDR1 SEHNR and CDR2 FQNEAQ (reference sequence). The CDR3 reads CASSPQANGVRGFF. DNA for the CDR3: TGTGCCAGCAGCCCCCAGGCGAACGGGGTCAGGGGTTTCTTT.

The chain has TRBV3-1 (or the pseudogene TRBV3-2) and TRBJ1-3, with D hard to call. Trimming pared 1 base from V and 0 bases from J, leaving 7 bases between. CDR1 is LGHDT and CDR2 is YNNKEL in the germline V gene (reference sequence). The CDR3 is 15 amino acids. Here the CDR3 reads CASSQGGLSGNTIYF. Here the CDR3 DNA reads TGTGCCAGCAGCCAAGGCGGCCTCTCTGGAAACACCATATATTTT.

This clone was seen a single time. The gene calls are TRBV10-2 and TRBJ1-6; 10 nucleotides match TRBD1. CDR1 and CDR2 (germline): WSHSY, SAAADI. Losses at the gene ends were 6 bases for V and 10 bases for J; bases not matched to a gene: 3. The CDR3 totals 13 residues. The chain's CDR3 is CASRDRGESPLHF. The CDR3 DNA reads TGCGCCAGCAGGGACAGGGGGGAATCACCCCTCCACTTT.

The chain joins TRBV7-9 to TRBJ2-3, with no clear D. The CDR3 loop spans 14 amino acids. Deletions cut 2 bases from V and 5 bases from J, with 11 bases between. CDR1 and CDR2 from the germline V gene are SEHNR and FQNEAQ (reference sequence). CDR3: CASSLTVGVDTQYF. CDR3 nucleotides: TGTGCCAGCAGCTTAACCGTTGGTGTAGATACGCAGTATTTT.

The chain has TRBV3-1 (or the pseudogene TRBV3-2) and TRBJ1-1; D not certain. The CDR3 has 17 residues. Trimming stripped 0 bases from V and 0 bases from J, with 14 bases between. Germline V gene data show CDR1 as LGHDT and CDR2 as YNNKEL (reference sequence). The CDR3: CASSQDFAERMNTEAFF. In DNA form, the CDR3 reads TGTGCCAGCAGCCAAGATTTTGCCGAGAGAATGAACACTGAAGCTTTCTTT.

This chain connects TRBV10-2 to TRBJ2-7, with unresolved D. With 3 bases removed from V and 3 bases from J, the gap between germline ends came to 9 bases. CDR1 is WSHSY and CDR2 is SAAADI in the germline V gene. The CDR3 totals 13 residues. The CDR3 here is CASSEMASYEQYF. DNA for the CDR3: TGCGCCAGCAGTGAAATGGCCAGCTACGAGCAGTACTTC.